This passage covers 26 T cell receptor beta chains from one sample sequenced in a study of blood T cell repertoires in COVID-19. Only in-frame clones appear in the TCRdb table, and some are missing; sequencing was by immunoSEQ multiplex PCR. The data contain 51,000 or so clones, approximately 85% of them singletons. The specimen sequenced was peripheral blood. These receptors were obtained from a woman older than 75 with COVID-19, enrolled during active disease.

This rearrangement joins TRBV5-1 to TRBJ1-1; possible D gene TRBD1, 5 bases. CDR3 length equals 13 residues. Trimming took 5 bases from V and 0 from J, leaving 8 bases between them. The germline V gene encodes CDR1 SGHRS and CDR2 YFSETQ. The CDR3 is CASRQDMNTEAFF. Here the CDR3 DNA reads TGCGCCAGCAGACAGGATATGAACACTGAAGCTTTCTTT.

V and J are TRBV5-1 and TRBJ2-1, with a possible D match to TRBD1 (5 bases). Trimming removed 0 bases from V and 0 bases from J, with 10 bases in between. Germline CDR1 is SGHRS and CDR2 is YFSETQ. The CDR3 loop spans 16 amino acids. The CDR3 sequence is CASSLEGAHSYNEQFF. Here the CDR3 DNA reads TGCGCCAGCAGCTTGGAAGGGGCCCACTCCTACAATGAGCAGTTCTTC. Full variable domain (remainder filled in from reference TRBV5-1 and TRBJ2-1): KAGVTQTPRYLIKTRGQQVTLSCSPISGHRSVSWYQQTPGQGLQFLFEYFSETQRNKGNFPGRFSGRQFSNSRSEMNVSTLELGDSALYLCASSLEGAHSYNEQFFGPGTRLTVL.

The V call is TRBV19, the J call TRBJ2-1; TRBD2 is a possible D gene (6 bases). Trimming removed 4 bases from V and 0 bases from J, with 10 bases in between. CDR3 length: 15 residues. The germline CDR1 and CDR2 sequences are LNHDA and SQIVND (reference sequence). In DNA, the CDR3 is TGTGCCAGTAGTAGATCAGCGGGCTCCTACAATGAGCAGTTCTTC. Translated, it gives CASSRSAGSYNEQFF. Full variable domain (rest looked up from reference TRBV19 and TRBJ2-1): DGGITQSPKYLFRKEGQNVTLSCEQNLNHDAMYWYRQDPGQGLRLIYYSQIVNDFQKGDIAEGYSVSREKKESFPLTVTSAQKNPTAFYLCASSRSAGSYNEQFFGPGTRLTVL.

The J gene is TRBJ2-7, the V gene TRBV1; the D call of TRBD2 is as the table states it, not checked on the DNA. TRBV1 is annotated as a pseudogene. CDR3 length: 11 amino acids. CDR3 region: CQPAGEGEQYF. The CDR3 DNA is TGCCAACCAGCGGGAGAGGGTGAGCAGTACTTC.

The chain carries TRBV3-1 (or the pseudogene TRBV3-2) and TRBJ1-1, with TRBD1 as a possible D gene (5 bases). V was clipped by 0 bases and J by 11 bases, with 10 bases between them. The CDR3 extends over 12 amino acids. Germline-derived CDR1 and CDR2 are LGHDT and YNNKEL (reference sequence). The DNA for the CDR3 is TGTGCCAGCAGCCAAGATTTCTACAGGGCTTTCTTT. Protein product: CASSQDFYRAFF.

The J gene is TRBJ2-7, the V gene TRBV2, with D maybe TRBD2 (6 bases). Trimming shortened V by 8 bases and J by 2 bases, and 19 bases separated the two germline ends. Per the germline V gene, CDR1 is SNHLY and CDR2 is FYNNEI. The CDR3 is 15 residues long. Written as DNA, the CDR3 is TGTGCCAGCGGAACGGGACTGGCAGTCCCCTACGAGCAGTACTTC. Residues: CASGTGLAVPYEQYF.

J is TRBJ1-1 and V is TRBV7-9; 11 positions agree with TRBD1. There are 15 residues in the CDR3. V lost 7 bases, J lost 4 bases, and 8 bases stayed unmatched. CDR1 and CDR2 (germline): SEHNR, FQNEAQ (reference sequence). CDR3 protein: CASTGQGAKSTEAFF. In DNA, the CDR3 is TGTGCCAGCACCGGACAGGGGGCTAAGAGCACTGAAGCTTTCTTT.

The chain joins TRBV19 to TRBJ1-5; D is unresolved. Trimming stripped 5 bases from V and 7 bases from J, with 12 bases between. The CDR3 runs 13 residues. In germline, CDR1 is LNHDA, CDR2 SQIVND (reference sequence). The CDR3 region is CASSPSGRQPQHF. For the CDR3, the DNA is TGTGCCAGTAGTCCGTCCGGGAGACAGCCCCAGCATTTT.

The chain joins TRBV30 to TRBJ1-4; no clear D. Germline V gene data show CDR1 as GTSNPN and CDR2 as SVGIG (reference sequence). The V end lost 8 bases, the J end lost 8 bases, and 18 bases lay between the germline ends. The length of the CDR3 is 13 residues. The CDR3 DNA is TGTGCCCATCGGTGGAGAGGCCGGGAAAAACTGTTTTTT. It translates to CAHRWRGREKLFF.

The rearrangement joins TRBV7-2 to TRBJ2-7; the D is unclear. This CDR3 is built from 16 residues. The V and J ends lost 5 bases and 4 bases respectively, with 21 bases between them. Germline V gene data show CDR1 as SGHTA and CDR2 as FQGNSA. CDR3 nucleotide sequence: TGTGCCAGCAGCCCGGGTAGTACTCCTAAATCTTACGAGCAGTACTTC. Translated, it gives CASSPGSTPKSYEQYF.

This clone turned up a few times. V usage is TRBV13 and J usage is TRBJ1-2; D not resolved. With 2 bases removed from V and 4 bases from J, the gap between germline ends came to 14 bases. There are 15 residues in the CDR3. Germline V gene sequence: CDR1 PRHDT, CDR2 FYEKMQ (reference sequence). The CDR3, as DNA: TGTGCCAGCAGCTTAAAAGCGACGGCCCGCTATGGCTACACCTTC. This sequence encodes CASSLKATARYGYTF.

This clone has only one observation. DNA of the CDR3: TGTGCCAGCAGCGTAGAAGGGGGGTCTAGCGGGAGCTCCAGGTACAATGAGCAGTTCTTC. Translating it yields CASSVEGGSSGSSRYNEQFF. V usage is TRBV9 and J usage is TRBJ2-1, with 10 nucleotides matching TRBD2. CDR1 and CDR2 (germline): SGDLS, YYNGEE. The V segment lost 0 bases and the J segment 4 bases; nucleotides outside the gene matches: 16. The CDR3 extends over 20 amino acids.

This clone appeared once. CDR3 amino acids: CASSTGTGGGQPQHF. The CDR3 bases are TGTGCCAGTAGCACCGGGACAGGGGGCGGGCAGCCCCAGCATTTT. The chain combines TRBV19 with TRBJ1-5; 12 bases fit TRBD1. V gave up 6 bases and J gave up 7 bases; unmatched junction bases: 7. The germline V gene has CDR1 LNHDA and CDR2 SQIVND (reference sequence). The CDR3 has 15 amino acids.

The rearrangement uses TRBV6-5 and TRBJ1-5, with D perhaps matching TRBD1 (6 bases). The CDR3 totals 15 residues. In germline, CDR1 is MNHEY, CDR2 SVGAGI. Trimming shortened V by 6 bases and J by 0 bases, and 12 bases separated the two germline ends. Here the CDR3 reads CASRRGQLSNQPQHF. The CDR3 DNA sequence: TGTGCCAGCAGGCGTGGACAGCTTAGCAATCAGCCCCAGCATTTT.

This clone came up once. This sequence joins TRBV11-2 and TRBJ2-3; 7 positions match TRBD2. V lost 5 bases and J lost 2; bases outside the gene matches: 4. Germline CDR1 is SGHAT and CDR2 is FQNNGV. The CDR3 is made up of 14 amino acids. CDR3 protein: CASSPGRITDTQYF. CDR3 nucleotide sequence: TGTGCCAGCAGCCCCGGGAGGATCACAGATACGCAGTATTTT.

The chain carries TRBV18 and TRBJ2-1; tentatively, D is TRBD2 (5 bases). CDR1 KGHSH and CDR2 LQKENI come from the germline V gene. This CDR3 is 14 amino acids long. V dropped 4 bases and J dropped 5 bases, with 12 bases sitting between them. In DNA form, the CDR3 reads TGTGCCAGCTCACAGCGAACGGGGAACAATGAGCAGTTCTTC. This codes for CASSQRTGNNEQFF.

The chain combines TRBV4-1 with TRBJ1-5; 11 bases are a match to TRBD1. V lost 1 base to trimming and J lost 9 bases; unmatched junction nucleotides: 8. The CDR3 has 16 residues. The germline V gene encodes CDR1 MGHRA and CDR2 YSYEKL. The CDR3 nucleotides read TGCGCCAGCAGCCAAGTCGGGACAGGGGGTCAGGGGCCCCAGCATTTT. It is translated as CASSQVGTGGQGPQHF.

This clone occurred a few times. The rearrangement uses TRBV5-1 and TRBJ2-7, with 9 bases fitting TRBD2. The trim removed 1 base at V and 3 bases at J, leaving 5 bases unmatched. Germline V gene data show CDR1 as SGHRS and CDR2 as YFSETQ. This CDR3 region has 15 residues. The CDR3, as DNA: TGCGCCAGCAGCTTGTCGGGACTAGCAGTCTACGAGCAGTACTTC. Translating gives CASSLSGLAVYEQYF.

The gene calls are TRBV3-1 (or the pseudogene TRBV3-2) and TRBJ1-4; D is unclear. Germline lookup yields CDR1 LGHDT and CDR2 YNNKEL (reference sequence). Deletions cut 4 bases from V and 1 base from J, with 10 bases between. The CDR3 has 15 amino acids. The DNA of the CDR3 is TGTGCCAGCAGCCCTCACCGGGGAACTAATGAAAAACTGTTTTTT. Its protein product is CASSPHRGTNEKLFF.

The chain joins TRBV5-1 to TRBJ2-3; possible D gene TRBD1, 6 bases. The CDR3 is 15 amino acids. From germline, CDR1 is SGHRS and CDR2 YFSETQ. The V gene lost 4 bases and the J gene lost 6 bases, with 18 bases spanning the gap. DNA for the CDR3: TGCGCCAGCAGCCCCGCCTCAGGGGCGTGGGATACGCAGTATTTT. As protein: CASSPASGAWDTQYF.

The rearrangement links TRBV18 to TRBJ1-2; 7 bases fit TRBD1. Germline CDR1 and CDR2: KGHSH and LQKENI. The CDR3 length is 14 residues. V lost 3 bases and J lost 7; bases outside the gene matches: 8. As DNA, the CDR3 is TGTGCCAGCTCACCCGGTACAGGGGTAAGTGGCTACACCTTC. Translated, it gives CASSPGTGVSGYTF. Full variable domain (missing parts from reference TRBV18 and TRBJ1-2): NAGVMQNPRHLVRRRGQEARLRCSPMKGHSHVYWYRQLPEEGLKFMVYLQKENIIDESGMPKERFSAEFPKEGPSILRIQQVVRGDSAAYFCASSPGTGVSGYTFGSGTRLTVV.

The chain joins TRBV18 to TRBJ2-2; D gene ambiguous. The CDR3 is 13 amino acids. Germline V gene data show CDR1 as KGHSH and CDR2 as LQKENI. V shed 3 bases and J shed 5 bases, with 7 bases lying between them. The CDR3 coding sequence is TGTGCCAGCTCACCTACTGCAACCGGGGAGCTGTTTTTT. This translates into CASSPTATGELFF.

This clone was counted a few times. The CDR3 protein is CASSPSHLGNTIYF. CDR3 nucleotide sequence: TGTGCCAGCTCACCAAGCCACTTAGGAAACACCATATATTTT. The V call is TRBV18, the J call TRBJ1-3, with D unresolved. The ends were cut back, 2 bases at V and 4 bases at J, with 9 bases in the middle. The CDR3 contains 14 residues. CDR1 is KGHSH and CDR2 is LQKENI in the germline V gene.

This chain uses TRBV6-6 with TRBJ1-2, with a weak D call TRBD1 (6 bases). CDR3 size: 16 residues. The germline CDR1 and CDR2 sequences are MNHNY and SVGAGI (reference sequence). V lost 7 bases and J 5 bases, leaving 23 bases between the germline ends. The CDR3 protein is CASNIRGGVIPYGYTF. Written as DNA, the CDR3 is TGTGCCAGCAACATTCGGGGGGGCGTGATCCCTTATGGCTACACCTTC.

The genes are TRBV27 and TRBJ1-5; D may be TRBD1 (5 bases). This CDR3 has 16 amino acids. V gave up 3 bases and J gave up 5 bases, with 17 bases separating them. Germline lookup yields CDR1 MNHEY and CDR2 SMNVEV (reference sequence). This CDR3 reads CASSFFSRGTHQPQHF. For the CDR3, the DNA is TGTGCCAGCAGTTTTTTTTCTCGCGGGACTCATCAGCCCCAGCATTTT.

V gene TRBV28 combines with J gene TRBJ1-1; D possibly corresponds to TRBD1 (5 bases). Per germline, CDR1 MDHEN and CDR2 SYDVKM. V shed 9 bases and J shed 0 bases, with 14 bases lying between them. This CDR3 has 14 amino acids. CDR3 bases: TGTGCCAGTCCGGGGGGTGAGGTGAACACTGAAGCTTTCTTT. It encodes CASPGGEVNTEAFF.